This T cell receptor (beta chain) was retrieved from a study of T cells after posttransplantation cyclophosphamide. Profiling relied on immunoSEQ multiplex PCR, and the TCRdb table lists in-frame clones only, not all of them. There are some 34,000 clones in the sample; approximately 78% occur only once, and roughly 8.7% lies in the top ten. Treatment was busulfan-fludarabine conditioning, a marrow graft, and cyclophosphamide on days +3 and +4. The CDR3 is 15 amino acids. V gave up 3 bases and J gave up 9 bases; unmatched junction bases: 6. CDR1 and CDR2 (germline): MNHNY, SVGAGI (reference sequence). This clone was counted once. The antigen is unknown. Points from the study as a whole: Later blood repertoires were often dominated by clones from the donor CD8+ memory compartment.

The chain joins TRBV6-6 to TRBJ1-6; 9 bases line up with TRBD1. The sequence was collected from a female patient aged 40 to 55 who received an allogeneic stem cell transplant from a related donor, was CMV-positive, and had no GVHD. Some T cells could come from the graft donor. The sample was CD4+ T cells sorted from blood, taken about 1,900 days after a stem cell transplant with posttransplant cyclophosphamide. The DNA for the CDR3 is TGTGCCAGCAGTTATTCGGGACAGGGAACTTCACCCCTCCACTTT. Translating gives CASSYSGQGTSPLHF.